This T cell receptor beta chain was recorded in a study of monozygotic twins with inflammatory bowel disease. This CDR3 has 14 residues. The germline CDR1 and CDR2 sequences are SGDLS and YYNGEE. The draw for each donor consisted of a single 2.5 ml blood sample. Incorporation of UMIs carrying a 6-nucleotide sample barcode was performed by template switching. After re-calling the 5' RACE reads, TCRdb lists one entry per CDR3 protein, DNA absent. The listing records about 450,000 distinct CDR3 sequences. Input material: blood. The receptor was isolated from a human donor with ulcerative colitis or Crohn's disease, or a healthy co-twin of an affected twin (not recorded which). The V gene is TRBV9, the J gene TRBJ1-1; the TCRdb D gene call, TRBD1, has no DNA to confirm it. Here the CDR3 reads CASSARGMNTEAFF.